This T cell receptor (beta chain) appears in the sequencing data of a study of T cells in Graves' hyperthyroidism and ophthalmopathy. The TCR beta CDR3 regions underwent amplification using RNA transcripts as the source. Primed by the HTBI set, a first-round RT-PCR was run on the TCR CDR3. TCRdb itself ran the multiplex PCR reads through MiXCR, one entry per CDR3 protein. The table has about 560,000 distinct CDR3 sequences, around 16% seen once; the top ten hold less than 9.5%. This CDR3 is built from 17 residues. CDR1 and CDR2 from the germline V gene are LNHNV and YYDKDF (reference sequence). V lost 3 bases to trimming and J lost 5 bases, with 22 bases between them. Absent ophthalmopathy progression within 18 months defined stable Graves' hyperthyroidism.

The clonotype comes from a woman aged 25 to 39 with Graves' hyperthyroidism. Input material: blood. The rearrangement joins TRBV15 to TRBJ2-5, with a weak D call TRBD1 (5 bases). Written as DNA, the CDR3 is TGTGCCACCAGCAGCAGCCCACAGTTAGGGGCTCGGGAGACCCAGTACTTC. Translation gives CATSSSPQLGARETQYF. Supplemented by reference TRBV15 and TRBJ2-5, the full variable domain reads DAMVIQNPRYQVTQFGKPVTLSCSQTLNHNVMYWYQQKSSQAPKLLFHYYDKDFNNEADTPDNFQSRRPNTSFCFLDIRSPGLGDTAMYLCATSSSPQLGARETQYFGPGTRLLVL.